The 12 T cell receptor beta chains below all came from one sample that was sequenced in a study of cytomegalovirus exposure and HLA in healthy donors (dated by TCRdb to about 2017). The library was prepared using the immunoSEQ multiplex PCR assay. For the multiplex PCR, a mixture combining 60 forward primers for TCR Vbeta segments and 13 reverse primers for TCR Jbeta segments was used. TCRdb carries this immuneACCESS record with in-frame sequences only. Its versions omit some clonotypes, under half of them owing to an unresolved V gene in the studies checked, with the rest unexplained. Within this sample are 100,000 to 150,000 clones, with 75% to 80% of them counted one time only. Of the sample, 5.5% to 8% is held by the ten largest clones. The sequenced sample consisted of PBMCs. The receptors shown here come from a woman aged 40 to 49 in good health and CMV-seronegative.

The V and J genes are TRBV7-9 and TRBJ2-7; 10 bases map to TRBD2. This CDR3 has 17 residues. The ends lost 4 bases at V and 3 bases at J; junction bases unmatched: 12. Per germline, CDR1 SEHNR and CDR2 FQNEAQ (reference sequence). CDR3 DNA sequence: TGTGCCAGCAGCTCAAGCACCGGGACTAGCGTTTTCTACGAGCAGTACTTC. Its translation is CASSSSTGTSVFYEQYF.

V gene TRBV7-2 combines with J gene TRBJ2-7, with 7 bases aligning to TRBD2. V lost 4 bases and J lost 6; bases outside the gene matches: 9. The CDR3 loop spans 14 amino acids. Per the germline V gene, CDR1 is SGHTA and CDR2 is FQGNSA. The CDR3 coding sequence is TGTGCCAGCAGCTCCCGGCTAGCGGCGGGCGAGCAGTACTTC. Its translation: CASSSRLAAGEQYF.

DNA of the CDR3: TGTGCCAGCATTGCGGAGATGGGGGCCGAGACCCAGTACTTC. Protein: CASIAEMGAETQYF. This chain uses TRBV2 with TRBJ2-5; TRBD1 is a possible D gene (6 bases). Germline CDR1 is SNHLY and CDR2 is FYNNEI. This CDR3 has 14 amino acids. The V end lost 7 bases, the J end lost 5 bases, and 17 bases lay between the germline ends.

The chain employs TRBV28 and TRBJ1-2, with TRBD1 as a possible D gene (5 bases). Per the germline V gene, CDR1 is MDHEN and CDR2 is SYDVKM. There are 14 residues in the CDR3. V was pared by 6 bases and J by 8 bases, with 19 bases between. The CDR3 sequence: CASRPPGGSWGYTF. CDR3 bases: TGTGCCAGCAGACCTCCGGGGGGGTCGTGGGGCTACACCTTC.

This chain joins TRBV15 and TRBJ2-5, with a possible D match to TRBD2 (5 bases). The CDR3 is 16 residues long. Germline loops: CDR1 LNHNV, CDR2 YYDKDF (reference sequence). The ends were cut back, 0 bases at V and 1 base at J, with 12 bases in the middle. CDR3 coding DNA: TGTGCCACCAGCAGAGAAACGGGGATCCCCCAAGAGACCCAGTACTTC. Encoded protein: CATSRETGIPQETQYF.

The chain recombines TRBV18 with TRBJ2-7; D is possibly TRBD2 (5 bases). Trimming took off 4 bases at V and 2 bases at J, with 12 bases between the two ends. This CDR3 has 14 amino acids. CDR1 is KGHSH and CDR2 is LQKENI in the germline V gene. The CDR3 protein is CASSRNELAYEQYF. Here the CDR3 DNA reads TGTGCCAGCTCACGAAACGAACTAGCCTACGAGCAGTACTTC.

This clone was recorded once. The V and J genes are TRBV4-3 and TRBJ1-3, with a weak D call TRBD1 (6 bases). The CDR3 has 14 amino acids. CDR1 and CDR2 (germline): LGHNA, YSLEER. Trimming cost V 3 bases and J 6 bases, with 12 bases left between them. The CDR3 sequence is CASSQDSGANTIYF. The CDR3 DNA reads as TGCGCCAGCAGCCAGGATTCAGGGGCAAACACCATATATTTT.

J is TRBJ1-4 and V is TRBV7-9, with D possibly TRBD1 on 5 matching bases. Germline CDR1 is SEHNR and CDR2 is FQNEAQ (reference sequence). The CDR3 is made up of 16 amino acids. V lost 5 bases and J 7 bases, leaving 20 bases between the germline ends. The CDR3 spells CASSHSGRGFSEKLFF. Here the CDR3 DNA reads TGTGCCAGCAGCCATTCCGGGAGGGGATTTAGTGAAAAACTGTTTTTT.

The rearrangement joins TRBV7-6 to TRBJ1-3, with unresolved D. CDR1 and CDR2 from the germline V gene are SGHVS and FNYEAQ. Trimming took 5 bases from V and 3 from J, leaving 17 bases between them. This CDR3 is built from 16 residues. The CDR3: CASSPNPRSGGNTIYF. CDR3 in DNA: TGTGCCAGCAGCCCGAACCCCCGGTCGGGTGGAAACACCATATATTTT.

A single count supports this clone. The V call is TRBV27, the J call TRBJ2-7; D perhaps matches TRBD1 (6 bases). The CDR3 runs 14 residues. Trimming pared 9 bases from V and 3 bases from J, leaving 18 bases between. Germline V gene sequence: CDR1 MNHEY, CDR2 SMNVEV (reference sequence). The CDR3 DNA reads TGTGCCAGGAACAGGGAGTGGGTTGGCTACGAGCAGTACTTC. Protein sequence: CARNREWVGYEQYF.

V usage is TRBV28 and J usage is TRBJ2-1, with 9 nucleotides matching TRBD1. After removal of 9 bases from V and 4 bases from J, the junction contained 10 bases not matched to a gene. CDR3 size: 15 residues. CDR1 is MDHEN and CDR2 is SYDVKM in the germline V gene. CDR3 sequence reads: CASGLGQGPYNEQFF. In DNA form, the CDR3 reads TGTGCCAGTGGGCTGGGACAGGGTCCTTACAATGAGCAGTTCTTC.

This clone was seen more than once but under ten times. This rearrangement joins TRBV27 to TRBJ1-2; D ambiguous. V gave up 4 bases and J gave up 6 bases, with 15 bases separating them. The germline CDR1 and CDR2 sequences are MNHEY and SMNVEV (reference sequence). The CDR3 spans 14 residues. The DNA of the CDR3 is TGTGCCAGCAGTTCATACCAGCGGGGAGATGGCTACACCTTC. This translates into CASSSYQRGDGYTF.